This T cell receptor beta chain was captured in a study of blood T cell repertoires in COVID-19. Looking at the study overall: COVID-19 samples collected from the United States, Italy and Spain covered acute and convalescent phases. In each case, the material was cDNA or gDNA derived from T cells, B-cell-depleted T cells, or PBMCs.

The CDR3 extends over 17 amino acids. J was trimmed by 8 bases and V by 2 bases; bases with no gene match: 7. Germline V lookup: CDR1 KGHDR, CDR2 SFDVKD. This table comes from immunoSEQ multiplex PCR, and its TCRdb copy is limited to in-frame clones, with some not included. This table holds approximately 160,000 clones, approximately 84% found once. The source is a woman aged 60-75 years with COVID-19, enrolled during active disease. This chain links TRBV24-1 with TRBJ2-1; 14 nucleotides line up with TRBD2. The sample consisted of peripheral blood. This chain's CDR3 is CATSDSGLAGGQDEQFF. The CDR3 coding sequence is TGTGCCACCAGTGATTCCGGACTAGCGGGGGGTCAAGATGAGCAGTTCTTC.